The 29 T cell receptor beta chains given below trace back to one sample, sequenced in a study of blood T cell repertoires in COVID-19. Measured with immunoSEQ multiplex PCR; TCRdb has only the in-frame clones, and not every one. The sample has under 350,000 clones; around 82% are singletons. Sequencing was done on a sample of peripheral blood. These receptors all stem from a woman aged 45-65 years who had recovered from COVID-19.

The sample holds one count of this clone. The V gene is TRBV6-2 or TRBV6-3, the J gene TRBJ2-3; 8 nucleotides line up with TRBD1. Per the germline V gene, CDR1 is MNHEY and CDR2 is SVGEGT. The CDR3 runs to 14 residues. The V gene end was trimmed by 6 bases and the J gene end by 6 bases; junction bases not matched to a gene: 8. In nucleotides, the CDR3 is TGTGCCAGCAGCACAGGGGGTCCCCAGGATACGCAGTATTTT. It is translated as CASSTGGPQDTQYF.

The J gene is TRBJ2-7, the V gene TRBV3-1 (or the pseudogene TRBV3-2); D is perhaps TRBD2 (6 bases). This CDR3 is built from 15 residues. Trimming removed 1 base from V and 0 bases from J, with 10 bases in between. Germline loops: CDR1 LGHDT, CDR2 YNNKEL (reference sequence). The CDR3 sequence: CASSQARLGSYEQYF. CDR3 DNA sequence: TGTGCCAGCAGCCAAGCCAGACTAGGCTCCTACGAGCAGTACTTC.

This clone was seen just once. The chain recombines TRBV5-6 with TRBJ1-2, with D perhaps TRBD1 (6 bases). Germline-derived CDR1 and CDR2 are SGHDT and YYEEEE. This CDR3 contains 15 residues. The V and J ends lost 1 base and 4 bases respectively, with 14 bases between them. The CDR3 DNA reads as TGTGCCAGCAGCTTGTTGTCAGGGGCAATCTATGGCTACACCTTC. Its translation: CASSLLSGAIYGYTF.

This chain links TRBV19 with TRBJ1-5; unclear D gene. This CDR3 comprises 14 residues. CDR1 LNHDA and CDR2 SQIVND come from the germline V gene (reference sequence). V was clipped by 2 bases and J by 3 bases, with 8 bases between them. CDR3 in amino acids: CASSIYTHNQPQHF. CDR3 nucleotides: TGTGCCAGTAGTATATACACCCACAATCAGCCCCAGCATTTT.

CDR3 sequence reads: CASSFPEGPSGTGEDLDTEAFF. CDR3 in DNA: TGCGCCAGCAGTTTCCCAGAAGGACCGTCCGGGACAGGGGAAGATTTGGACACTGAAGCTTTCTTT. This sequence joins TRBV23-1 and TRBJ1-1; 10 bases are a match to TRBD1. TRBV23-1 is flagged as an ORF with uncertain function. With 5 bases clipped from V and 3 bases from J, the junction kept 27 bases outside the gene matches. The CDR3 loop spans 22 amino acids.

Concerning this clone itself: At one end the junction does not follow the germline gene, possibly because of a read error. The CDR3 is CASSRDYSETRYF. The CDR3 DNA sequence: TGTGCCAGCAGCCGTGACTATTCCGAGACCCGGTACTTC. The chain recombines TRBV7-2 with TRBJ2-5, with D tentatively TRBD2 (5 bases). Per the germline V gene, CDR1 is SGHTA and CDR2 is FQGNSA. The length of the CDR3 is 13 residues.

In this sample, this clone turned up once. The V call is TRBV19, the J call TRBJ1-3; the D gene is possibly TRBD1 (5 bases). Trimming took 8 bases from V and 0 from J, leaving 17 bases between them. Germline CDR1 is LNHDA and CDR2 is SQIVND (reference sequence). The CDR3 contains 16 residues. CDR3 loop: CASSVGTVSSGNTIYF. CDR3 coding DNA: TGTGCCAGTTCCGTAGGGACTGTGAGCTCTGGAAACACCATATATTTT.

The chain combines TRBV18 with TRBJ2-7; no clear D gene. The V gene lost 2 bases and the J gene lost 5 bases, with 13 bases spanning the gap. The CDR3 runs 14 residues. Germline CDR1 is KGHSH and CDR2 is LQKENI. This CDR3 is CASSPSSGLDEQYF. CDR3 DNA sequence: TGTGCCAGCTCACCAAGTTCGGGTTTAGACGAGCAGTACTTC.

V and J are TRBV6-5 and TRBJ1-3; 7 positions match TRBD1. Per germline, CDR1 MNHEY and CDR2 SVGAGI. The CDR3 covers 15 residues. The J segment lost 2 bases and the V segment lost 2 bases, leaving 3 bases of the junction unmatched. The CDR3 loop is CASSYRQGAGNTIYF. The CDR3 bases are TGTGCCAGCAGTTACAGGCAGGGGGCTGGAAACACCATATATTTT.

This clone appeared a single time. The J gene is TRBJ2-7, the V gene TRBV21-1; the table's D call, TRBD2, has no DNA check behind it. TRBV21-1 is noted as a pseudogene. CDR3 length: 15 residues. In DNA, the CDR3 is TGTGCCAGCAACGCACTAGCGGCCTATAGGGACGAGCAGTACTTC. This sequence encodes CASNALAAYRDEQYF.

V usage is TRBV5-4 and J usage is TRBJ1-1; no clear D. The CDR3 runs 13 residues. Germline V gene sequence: CDR1 SGHNT, CDR2 YYREEE (reference sequence). V lost 4 bases, J lost 8 bases, and 15 bases lay in between. Written as DNA, the CDR3 is TGTGCCAGCAGCAAGGACTCAGATTTCGAAGCTTTCTTT. Encoded protein: CASSKDSDFEAFF.

The chain uses TRBV7-7 and TRBJ2-1, with D possibly TRBD2 on 7 matching bases. Per the germline V gene, CDR1 is SSHAT and CDR2 is FNYEAQ (reference sequence). The CDR3 is made up of 14 amino acids. V gave up 3 bases and J gave up 9 bases, with 15 bases separating them. The CDR3 sequence: CASSFGGRSVEQFF. The CDR3 coding sequence is TGTGCCAGCAGCTTCGGGGGGCGCAGTGTTGAGCAGTTCTTC.

CDR3: CASSLGGSGASSYEQYF. Written as DNA, the CDR3 is TGTGCCAGCAGCTTAGGCGGTAGCGGGGCTAGCTCCTACGAGCAGTACTTC. The V call is TRBV7-9, the J call TRBJ2-7, with 8 positions matching TRBD2. The CDR3 has 17 residues. Germline-derived CDR1 and CDR2 are SEHNR and FQNEAQ (reference sequence). The V and J ends lost 1 base and 0 bases, in that order; junction bases with no gene match: 8.

This chain connects TRBV3-1 (or the pseudogene TRBV3-2) to TRBJ1-1; maybe TRBD1 (6 bases). The CDR3 runs 13 residues. Per germline, CDR1 LGHDT and CDR2 YNNKEL (reference sequence). V lost 8 bases and J 1 base, leaving 11 bases between the germline ends. CDR3 loop: CASQGRRNTEAFF. The CDR3 nucleotides are TGTGCCAGCCAGGGGCGGAGGAACACTGAAGCTTTCTTT.

The chain couples TRBV6-2 or TRBV6-3 to TRBJ2-3; TRBD2 aligns across 15 bases. Germline loops: CDR1 MNHEY, CDR2 SVGEGT. This CDR3 is 19 amino acids long. V shed 2 bases, J shed 3 bases, and the junction held 9 bases outside the gene matches. The CDR3 nucleotides are TGTGCCAGCAGTTACCAAACCGGGACTAGCGGGAGGCGTACAGATACGCAGTATTTT. It specifies CASSYQTGTSGRRTDTQYF.

The V and J genes are TRBV15 and TRBJ2-1; 7 bases agree with TRBD2. The CDR3 totals 15 residues. Germline V lookup: CDR1 LNHNV, CDR2 YYDKDF (reference sequence). Trimming removed 1 base from V and 5 bases from J; junction bases left unmatched: 5. The CDR3 DNA is TGTGCCACCAGCAGAGCGGCTAGCGGAAACAATGAGCAGTTCTTC. It is translated as CATSRAASGNNEQFF.

The chain has TRBV5-6 and TRBJ1-2; the match to TRBD1 covers 10 bases. Germline V gene lookup returns CDR1 SGHDT and CDR2 YYEEEE. J gave up 7 bases and V 3 bases, and 3 bases lay outside the gene matches. The CDR3 spans 13 residues. This chain's CDR3 is CASSSTGGSGYTF. CDR3 nucleotides: TGTGCCAGCAGCTCGACAGGGGGCTCTGGCTACACCTTC.

V gene TRBV20-1 combines with J gene TRBJ1-1; D remains unclear. CDR1 is DFQATT, CDR2 SNEGSKA, per germline (reference sequence). The V end lost 4 bases, the J end lost 5 bases, and 8 bases lay between the germline ends. CDR3 length: 11 residues. For the CDR3, the DNA is TGCAGTGCTACCCGAGGGACTGAAGCTTTCTTT. Translating it yields CSATRGTEAFF.

The chain employs TRBV28 and TRBJ2-7; 10 nucleotides line up with TRBD1. CDR1 and CDR2 from the germline V gene are MDHEN and SYDVKM. The CDR3 is made up of 15 amino acids. Trimming at V came to 6 bases and at J to 2 bases, leaving 7 bases not matched to a gene. The CDR3, as DNA: TGTGCCAGCAGCCTGGGACAGGGGCCCCCCTACGAGCAGTACTTC. Its translation: CASSLGQGPPYEQYF.

This chain connects TRBV2 to TRBJ1-1, with TRBD1 matching over 9 bases. The CDR3 covers 15 residues. V was pared by 7 bases and J by 5 bases, with 11 bases of the junction left unmatched. In germline, CDR1 is SNHLY, CDR2 FYNNEI. The DNA of the CDR3 is TGTGCCAGCAATCCCCTGGGACAGGGAATGACTGAAGCTTTCTTT. Translation: CASNPLGQGMTEAFF.

As DNA, the CDR3 is TGTGCCAGCAGTTTACGGATTGGACTCGATGCTTTCTTT. It encodes CASSLRIGLDAFF. The chain is built from TRBV28 and TRBJ1-1; unclear D gene. CDR1 and CDR2 (germline): MDHEN, SYDVKM. Deletions cut 2 bases from V and 11 bases from J, with 15 bases between. The CDR3 contains 13 residues.

The rearrangement links TRBV30 to TRBJ2-1, with D perhaps matching TRBD2 (6 bases). The CDR3 is 11 amino acids. Germline values: CDR1 GTSNPN, CDR2 SVGIG (reference sequence). V was trimmed by 3 bases and J by 9 bases, leaving 9 bases between them. CDR3 sequence reads: CAWSRGGEQFF. As DNA, the CDR3 is TGTGCCTGGAGCCGGGGAGGTGAGCAGTTCTTC.

This clone appeared once. This sequence joins TRBV28 and TRBJ1-2; D not resolved. V dropped 5 bases and J dropped 4 bases, with 5 bases sitting between them. There are 11 residues in the CDR3. The germline V gene encodes CDR1 MDHEN and CDR2 SYDVKM. The CDR3 spells CASSTSYGYTF. The DNA for the CDR3 is TGTGCCAGCAGTACCAGCTATGGCTACACCTTC.

The count of this clone is one. V is TRBV2 and J is TRBJ2-3, with D perhaps TRBD1 (6 bases). Looked up from germline, CDR1 is SNHLY and CDR2 is FYNNEI. The V end lost 11 bases, the J end lost 1 base, and 13 bases lay between the germline ends. There are 13 residues in the CDR3. CDR3: CAFRGQGTDTQYF. CDR3 nucleotide sequence: TGTGCCTTCAGGGGTCAAGGCACAGATACGCAGTATTTT.

This clone was counted between two and nine times. CDR3 sequence: CASHKGLAENNEQFF. Written as DNA, the CDR3 is TGTGCCTCTCATAAAGGACTAGCGGAGAACAATGAGCAGTTCTTC. The V call is TRBV10-3, the J call TRBJ2-1; 10 positions match TRBD2. Germline assignment: CDR1 ENHRY and CDR2 SYGVKD. This CDR3 comprises 15 residues. Trimming took 11 bases from V and 5 from J; bases not matched to a gene: 12.

This chain joins TRBV27 and TRBJ1-5; maybe TRBD1 (6 bases). Germline V lookup: CDR1 MNHEY, CDR2 SMNVEV (reference sequence). The CDR3 is made up of 15 amino acids. V lost 5 bases to trimming and J lost 3 bases, with 14 bases between them. The CDR3 spells CASSPRGSLNQPQHF. DNA of the CDR3: TGTGCCAGCAGTCCCAGGGGCAGCCTCAATCAGCCCCAGCATTTT.

The V gene is TRBV9, the J gene TRBJ2-1; no reliable D call. Trimming shortened V by 0 bases and J by 8 bases, and 18 bases separated the two germline ends. CDR3 length: 16 amino acids. Germline values: CDR1 SGDLS, CDR2 YYNGEE. CDR3 residues: CASSVGVSAVHDEQFF. CDR3 sequence (DNA): TGTGCCAGCAGCGTAGGTGTCAGCGCAGTACACGATGAGCAGTTCTTC.

The chain has TRBV7-2 and TRBJ1-3, with a possible D match to TRBD1 (6 bases). CDR1 is SGHTA, CDR2 FQGNSA, per germline. Between the trimmed V and J ends, which lost 1 base and 2 bases, there was a span of 12 bases. This CDR3 has 16 amino acids. In DNA, the CDR3 is TGTGCCAGCAGCTTAGTTGGGGGCTCTGCTGGAAACACCATATATTTT. It translates to CASSLVGGSAGNTIYF.

V usage is TRBV5-4 and J usage is TRBJ2-1; a possible D gene is TRBD2 (6 bases). Trimming removed 7 bases at V and 0 bases at J, with 17 bases between. Germline CDR1 reads SGHNT; CDR2 reads YYREEE (reference sequence). CDR3 length: 16 residues. The CDR3 loop reads CASALGSGVSYNEQFF. DNA for the CDR3: TGTGCCAGCGCATTGGGATCGGGGGTCTCCTACAATGAGCAGTTCTTC.